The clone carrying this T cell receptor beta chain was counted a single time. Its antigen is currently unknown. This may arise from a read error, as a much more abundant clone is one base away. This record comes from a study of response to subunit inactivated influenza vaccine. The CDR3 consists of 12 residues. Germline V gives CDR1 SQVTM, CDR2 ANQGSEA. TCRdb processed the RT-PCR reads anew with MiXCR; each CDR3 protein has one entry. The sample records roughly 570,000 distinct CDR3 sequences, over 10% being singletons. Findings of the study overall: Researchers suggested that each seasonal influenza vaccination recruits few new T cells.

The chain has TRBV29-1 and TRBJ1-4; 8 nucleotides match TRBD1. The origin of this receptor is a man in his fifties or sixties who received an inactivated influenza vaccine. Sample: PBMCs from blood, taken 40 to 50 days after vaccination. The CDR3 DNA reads TGCAGCTTCCGGGACAGGAGAGAAAAACTGTATTTT. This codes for CSFRDRREKLYF. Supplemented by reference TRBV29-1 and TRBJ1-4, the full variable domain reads SAVISQKPSRDICQRGTSLTIQCQVDSQVTMMFWYRQQPGQSLTLIATANQGSEATYESGFVIDKFPISRPNLTFSTLTVSNMSPEDSSIYLCSFRDRREKLYFGSGTQLSVL.